Listed below are T cell receptor beta chains from one sample, sequenced in a study of cytomegalovirus exposure and HLA in healthy donors. Assay: immunoSEQ multiplex PCR; the TCRdb copy retains only in-frame clones and omits some. The sample consists of under 250,000 clones, more than 65% of them appearing once. Sample: PBMCs. These receptors originate from a young man in good health and CMV-seronegative. Each CDR3 is given with its conserved first and last residue. Clone size is given for some rows only: seen once, a few or many times, or a class if the clone is expanded.

V,J,size,CDR3
TRBV29-1,TRBJ1-1,once,CSVAGSTEAFF
TRBV6-6,TRBJ2-3,NA,CASWRRGGDTQYF
TRBV6-5,TRBJ2-7,NA,CASSTRTSVSYEQYF
TRBV6-5,TRBJ2-7,once,CASTQGGSEVEQYF
TRBV21-1,TRBJ2-3,NA,CASSKGQGTDTQYF
TRBV27,TRBJ2-5,NA,CASSLSLAGDVKTQYF
TRBV10-3,TRBJ2-6,NA,CAISDQGQWRTGANVLTF
TRBV7-8,TRBJ2-7,NA,CASSPGGVTYEQYF
TRBV4-1,TRBJ2-5,once,CASSQGSVQETQYF
TRBV30,TRBJ2-7,NA,CAWTGGKYEQYF
TRBV5-1,TRBJ1-1,NA,CASSLSVNTEAFF
TRBV4-1,TRBJ1-3,NA,CASSQQGNTIYF
TRBV6-5,TRBJ2-7,NA,CASSKQGAPYEQYF
TRBV13,TRBJ2-7,NA,CASSSIQARGASSYEQYF
TRBV7-9,TRBJ2-2,NA,CASSPQPGANTGELFF
TRBV30,TRBJ2-3,NA,CAWSRQSTDTQYF
TRBV5-6,TRBJ1-2,NA,CASSWGGQDKGYTF
TRBV7-3,TRBJ2-3,NA,CASSSGLGTSGAGDTQYF
TRBV9,TRBJ2-7,NA,CASSNGGAPDEQYF
TRBV27,NA,few,CASSPLGTSGTVEQYF
TRBV19,TRBJ2-1,NA,CASSIVGAGGYNEQFF
TRBV7-9,TRBJ1-1,NA,CSSRASQGGTEAFF
TRBV10-2,NA,NA,CASSDPITEQYF
TRBV7-2,TRBJ2-1,NA,CASSFDGGGNEQFF
TRBV4-1,TRBJ2-7,NA,CASGGGVDEQYF
TRBV2,TRBJ1-5,NA,CASSADRGMNQPQHF
TRBV15,TRBJ2-7,NA,CATSGGGLAYEQYF
TRBV7-3,TRBJ1-1,once,CASSLAQATVSFF